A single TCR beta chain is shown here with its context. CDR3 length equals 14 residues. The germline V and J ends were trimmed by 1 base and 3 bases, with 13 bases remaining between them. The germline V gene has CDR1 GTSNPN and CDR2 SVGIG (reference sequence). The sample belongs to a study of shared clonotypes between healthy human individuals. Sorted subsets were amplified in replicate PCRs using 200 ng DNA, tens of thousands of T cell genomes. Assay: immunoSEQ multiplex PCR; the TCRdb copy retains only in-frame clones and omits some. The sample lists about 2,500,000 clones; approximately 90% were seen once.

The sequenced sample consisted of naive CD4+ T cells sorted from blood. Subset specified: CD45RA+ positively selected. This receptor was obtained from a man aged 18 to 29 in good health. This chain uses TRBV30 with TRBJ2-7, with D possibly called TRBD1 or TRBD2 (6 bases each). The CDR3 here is CAWSGAKGGYEQYF. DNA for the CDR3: TGTGCCTGGAGTGGGGCAAAGGGGGGCTACGAGCAGTACTTC.